This entry lists 29 T cell receptor beta chains sequenced from one sample in a study of T cell responses to AZD1222 COVID-19 vaccine (dated by TCRdb to the early 2020s). The time point label, read with the paper, signifies: about 28 days (+/-7) after the second vaccine dose. The library came from the immunoSEQ multiplex PCR assay. This immuneACCESS table, as held by TCRdb, lists in-frame sequences with V and J called but not all clones. Of the missing ones, under half trace to an unresolved V gene in checked studies; the others have no known cause. For this sample there are 77,000 or so clones; approximately 89% appear just once. Of the sample, approximately 30% is held by the ten largest clones. Specimen: peripheral blood, collected 28 days after the second AZD1222 dose. The receptors here all came from an adult who received the AZD1222 COVID-19 vaccine.

This rearrangement joins TRBV7-9 to TRBJ2-1; no reliable D call. Trimming took 5 bases from V and 6 from J, leaving 11 bases between them. The V gene's germline CDR1 is SEHNR and CDR2 FQNEAQ (reference sequence). This CDR3 has 13 amino acids. DNA for the CDR3: TGTGCCAGCAGCCCCCGTAGCAGCAATGAGCAGTTCTTC. It translates to CASSPRSSNEQFF.

The sample holds one count of this clone. J is TRBJ2-2 and V is TRBV19, with 8 bases that match TRBD2. Per germline, CDR1 LNHDA and CDR2 SQIVND (reference sequence). V dropped 5 bases and J dropped 7; count of bases not matched to a gene: 6. The CDR3 is 14 amino acids. The CDR3 bases are TGTGCCAGTAGTCTACTAGCGGAGGGCGGGGAGCTGTTTTTT. Translated, it gives CASSLLAEGGELFF.

This chain uses TRBV27 with TRBJ2-1; the D gene is possibly TRBD1 (6 bases). V was cut by 7 bases and J by 3 bases, with 10 bases left in between. The CDR3 length is 13 residues. Germline V gene data show CDR1 as MNHEY and CDR2 as SMNVEV (reference sequence). CDR3 sequence (DNA): TGTGCCAGCAAGCAGGGGAACTACAATGAGCAGTTCTTC. Its protein is CASKQGNYNEQFF.

This chain joins TRBV6-5 and TRBJ1-2, with D unresolved. The length of the CDR3 is 14 residues. Germline CDR1 and CDR2: MNHEY and SVGAGI. V was cut by 6 bases and J by 0 bases, with 11 bases left in between. The CDR3 DNA follows: TGTGCCAGCAGCCCAGATAGGACTAACTATGGCTACACCTTC. Its translation: CASSPDRTNYGYTF.

The CDR3 nucleotides are TGCGCCAGCAGCCAAGCCACTAGCGACTACGAGCAGTACTTC. Its translation: CASSQATSDYEQYF. The chain has TRBV4-1 and TRBJ2-7; 7 bases align to TRBD2. CDR1 and CDR2 (germline): MGHRA, YSYEKL. Trimming took 1 base from V and 3 from J; bases not matched to a gene: 3. This CDR3 contains 14 residues.

The J gene is TRBJ2-5, the V gene TRBV7-2, with 7 bases identical to TRBD1. The germline V gene has CDR1 SGHTA and CDR2 FQGNSA. The CDR3 is 14 residues long. V dropped 4 bases and J dropped 7; count of bases not matched to a gene: 9. As DNA, the CDR3 is TGTGCCAGCAGCTCCGGACAGGTCGGGCGGACCCAGTACTTC. It translates to CASSSGQVGRTQYF.

The chain couples TRBV9 to TRBJ2-2, with 7 nucleotides matching TRBD2. Per the germline V gene, CDR1 is SGDLS and CDR2 is YYNGEE. Trimming took 0 bases from V and 4 from J; bases not matched to a gene: 6. This CDR3 is built from 16 residues. CDR3 protein: CASSVGASGPTGELFF. The CDR3 bases are TGTGCCAGCAGCGTAGGTGCTAGCGGTCCCACCGGGGAGCTGTTTTTT.

The chain carries TRBV25-1 and TRBJ1-1; D uncertain. Germline CDR1 reads MGHDK; CDR2 reads SYGVNS. Trimming took 7 bases from V and 2 from J, leaving 17 bases between them. This CDR3 contains 15 residues. CDR3 coding DNA: TGTGCCAGCACCGAATCTGGGTTGGGAAACACTGAAGCTTTCTTT. Translation gives CASTESGLGNTEAFF.

The chain employs TRBV2 and TRBJ1-4, with TRBD1 identical over 7 bases. The trim removed 2 bases at V and 5 bases at J, leaving 8 bases unmatched. CDR3 size: 16 residues. In germline, CDR1 is SNHLY, CDR2 FYNNEI. The CDR3 DNA reads as TGTGCCAGCAGTGAAAGCCGACAGGGACAAAATGAAAAACTGTTTTTT. Protein product: CASSESRQGQNEKLFF.

The chain recombines TRBV9 with TRBJ2-7; D not certain. Germline V gene data show CDR1 as SGDLS and CDR2 as YYNGEE. This CDR3 is 15 amino acids long. The V and J ends lost 2 bases and 6 bases respectively, with 18 bases between them. CDR3 in amino acids: CASSVFPAASGEQYF. The DNA for the CDR3 is TGTGCCAGCAGCGTTTTCCCAGCCGCCTCGGGCGAGCAGTACTTC.

The chain couples TRBV5-1 to TRBJ2-1; weak D call: TRBD1 (5 bases). CDR3 length: 15 residues. The germline gives CDR1 SGHRS, CDR2 YFSETQ. The V and J ends lost 6 bases and 1 base respectively, with 14 bases between them. DNA for the CDR3: TGCGCCAGCACCTCGGACACCCGGTCCTACAATGAGCAGTTCTTC. It encodes CASTSDTRSYNEQFF.

The CDR3 bases are TGTGCCAGTAAGACGTTTTCAGGACAGGGCTATTCCGGGGAGCTGTTTTTT. This sequence encodes CASKTFSGQGYSGELFF. The chain has TRBV19 and TRBJ2-2, with 8 bases identical to TRBD1. The J segment lost 6 bases and the V segment lost 7 bases, leaving 16 bases of the junction unmatched. Per the germline V gene, CDR1 is LNHDA and CDR2 is SQIVND (reference sequence). The CDR3 is made up of 17 amino acids. The full variable domain, completed using reference TRBV19 and TRBJ2-2, is DGGITQSPKYLFRKEGQNVTLSCEQNLNHDAMYWYRQDPGQGLRLIYYSQIVNDFQKGDIAEGYSVSREKKESFPLTVTSAQKNPTAFYLCASKTFSGQGYSGELFFGEGSRLTVL.

The chain employs TRBV7-2 and TRBJ2-1; perhaps TRBD2 as D (6 bases). Germline V gives CDR1 SGHTA, CDR2 FQGNSA. This CDR3 contains 15 residues. Deletions cut 5 bases from V and 2 bases from J, with 13 bases between. The chain's CDR3 is CASSPLRTTYNEQFF. DNA for the CDR3: TGTGCCAGCAGCCCCTTACGGACTACCTACAATGAGCAGTTCTTC.

This chain links TRBV6-4 with TRBJ2-7, with no clear D. Trimming removed 5 bases at V and 0 bases at J, with 2 bases between. Looked up from germline, CDR1 is MRHNA and CDR2 is SNTAGT. The CDR3 is 11 residues long. The CDR3: CASSTSYEQYF. The CDR3 bases are TGTGCCAGCAGTACCTCCTACGAGCAGTACTTC.

This clone was detected once. V is TRBV24-1 and J is TRBJ2-5; possibly TRBD2 for D (5 bases). Deletions cut 5 bases from V and 1 base from J, with 7 bases between. Germline V lookup: CDR1 KGHDR, CDR2 SFDVKD. This CDR3 has 13 residues. The CDR3 DNA follows: TGTGCCACCAGTGCTGGGAGCCAAGAGACCCAGTACTTC. This translates into CATSAGSQETQYF.

A few counts support this clone. The V call is TRBV28, the J call TRBJ1-1; TRBD1 might be the D (6 bases). The CDR3 spans 14 residues. In germline, CDR1 is MDHEN, CDR2 SYDVKM. V was shortened by 5 bases and J by 5 bases, with 15 bases between the two germline ends. CDR3 DNA: TGTGCCAGCAGTACCAGGCGGGGGGCGACTGAAGCTTTCTTT. This codes for CASSTRRGATEAFF.

The chain combines TRBV7-2 with TRBJ1-3; D is perhaps TRBD1 (5 bases). Germline CDR1 is SGHTA and CDR2 is FQGNSA. This CDR3 has 17 amino acids. V lost 5 bases and J 0 bases, leaving 17 bases between the germline ends. In DNA form, the CDR3 reads TGTGCCAGCAGCCCTCCAGGGCTGAAGAGCTCTGGAAACACCATATATTTT. It specifies CASSPPGLKSSGNTIYF.

This clone was found once. J is TRBJ2-3 and V is TRBV15; tentatively, D is TRBD2 (5 bases). The germline CDR1 and CDR2 sequences are LNHNV and YYDKDF (reference sequence). The CDR3 extends over 22 amino acids. Trimming removed 0 bases at V and 1 base at J, with 29 bases between. The CDR3: CATSRDLTGILVSGGGTDTQYF. The CDR3 bases are TGTGCCACCAGCAGAGATCTGACGGGGATTCTCGTGTCGGGCGGAGGCACAGATACGCAGTATTTT.

The rearrangement joins TRBV19 to TRBJ2-3, with 9 bases fitting TRBD1. The trim removed 11 bases at V and 2 bases at J, leaving 8 bases unmatched. CDR1 LNHDA and CDR2 SQIVND come from the germline V gene (reference sequence). CDR3 size: 14 residues. CDR3 amino acids: CASKRDRATDTQYF. The CDR3, as DNA: TGTGCCTCAAAGAGGGACAGGGCCACAGATACGCAGTATTTT.

V and J are TRBV9 and TRBJ1-4, with 7 bases identical to TRBD1. The germline CDR1 and CDR2 sequences are SGDLS and YYNGEE. This CDR3 has 13 amino acids. After removal of 3 bases from V and 13 bases from J, the junction contained 9 bases not matched to a gene. CDR3 residues: CASSDSGGLRLFF. The CDR3 DNA is TGTGCCAGCAGCGACTCAGGGGGGCTACGACTGTTTTTT. Looking up the rest from reference TRBV9 and TRBJ1-4 gives the full variable domain: DSGVTQTPKHLITATGQRVTLRCSPRSGDLSVYWYQQSLDQGLQFLIQYYNGEERAKGNILERFSAQQFPDLHSELNLSSLELGDSALYFCASSDSGGLRLFFGSGTQLSVL.

The V and J genes are TRBV21-1 and TRBJ1-5. TRBV21-1 is designated a pseudogene. This CDR3 contains 23 residues. CDR3 region: CASSKARSRIVRSPGSLREPQHF. The CDR3 region has the DNA TGTGCCAGCAGCAAAGCGCGTTCAAGGATCGTTCGAAGTCCCGGGAGTTTAAGGGAGCCCCAGCATTTT.

The chain uses TRBV3-1 (or the pseudogene TRBV3-2) and TRBJ1-5, with D hard to call. The V gene's germline CDR1 is LGHDT and CDR2 YNNKEL (reference sequence). The CDR3 has 17 residues. Trimming took off 0 bases at V and 2 bases at J, with 14 bases between the two ends. CDR3: CASSQDAGVAGNQPQHF. The CDR3 DNA reads as TGTGCCAGCAGCCAAGACGCCGGGGTAGCGGGCAATCAGCCCCAGCATTTT.

This clone was observed once. The gene calls are TRBV7-9 and TRBJ2-7; tentatively, D is TRBD1 (5 bases). The CDR3 runs 17 residues. Germline CDR1 and CDR2: SEHNR and FQNEAQ (reference sequence). The V and J ends lost 5 bases and 2 bases respectively, with 22 bases between them. This CDR3 is CASSPLTPRVIPYEQYF. DNA for the CDR3: TGTGCCAGCAGCCCTCTTACTCCCAGGGTAATCCCCTACGAGCAGTACTTC.

The chain employs TRBV3-1 (or the pseudogene TRBV3-2) and TRBJ2-2; 9 nucleotides line up with TRBD2. Germline-derived CDR1 and CDR2 are LGHDT and YNNKEL (reference sequence). Unmatched junction bases numbered 13, after V lost 4 bases and J lost 1 base. The CDR3 extends over 19 amino acids. Here the CDR3 reads CASSRYVPSGTWNTGELFF. The CDR3 nucleotides are TGTGCCAGCAGCCGATATGTGCCTAGCGGGACCTGGAACACCGGGGAGCTGTTTTTT.

The gene calls are TRBV4-3 and TRBJ1-6, with 9 bases identical to TRBD1. This CDR3 is 15 amino acids long. Unmatched junction bases numbered 4, after V lost 3 bases and J lost 7 bases. Germline V gene data show CDR1 as LGHNA and CDR2 as YSLEER. The CDR3 DNA reads as TGCGCCAGCAGCCATCCGGGACAGGGAAATTCACCCCTCCACTTT. This encodes CASSHPGQGNSPLHF.

V gene TRBV6-5 combines with J gene TRBJ2-3; TRBD2 might be the D (6 bases). V shed 0 bases and J shed 6 bases, with 13 bases lying between them. CDR1 is MNHEY, CDR2 SVGAGI, per germline. CDR3 length: 15 residues. The CDR3 here is CASSYSSGSPDTQYF. The CDR3 DNA is TGTGCCAGCAGTTACTCCTCCGGGAGCCCGGATACGCAGTATTTT.

V is TRBV11-2 and J is TRBJ2-5, with D perhaps matching TRBD1 or TRBD2 (5 bases each). CDR3 size: 14 residues. V was shortened by 5 bases and J by 4 bases, with 14 bases between the two germline ends. Germline-derived CDR1 and CDR2 are SGHAT and FQNNGV. The CDR3 DNA reads TGTGCCAGCAGCAGGGACGTGGTTAGAGAGACCCAGTACTTC. It specifies CASSRDVVRETQYF.

V and J are TRBV2 and TRBJ2-7, with 7 nucleotides matching TRBD1. The germline V gene encodes CDR1 SNHLY and CDR2 FYNNEI. V gave up 6 bases and J gave up 12 bases; unmatched junction bases: 8. The CDR3 contains 11 residues. The CDR3 is CASSPDRVRYF. CDR3 in DNA: TGTGCCAGCAGCCCTGACAGGGTAAGGTACTTC.

The gene calls are TRBV28 and TRBJ1-2; no clear D gene. CDR1 and CDR2 from the germline V gene are MDHEN and SYDVKM. Deletions cut 2 bases from V and 4 bases from J, with 5 bases between. This CDR3 contains 12 residues. Here the CDR3 reads CASSLEPYGYTF. In DNA, the CDR3 is TGTGCCAGCAGTTTAGAACCCTATGGCTACACCTTC.